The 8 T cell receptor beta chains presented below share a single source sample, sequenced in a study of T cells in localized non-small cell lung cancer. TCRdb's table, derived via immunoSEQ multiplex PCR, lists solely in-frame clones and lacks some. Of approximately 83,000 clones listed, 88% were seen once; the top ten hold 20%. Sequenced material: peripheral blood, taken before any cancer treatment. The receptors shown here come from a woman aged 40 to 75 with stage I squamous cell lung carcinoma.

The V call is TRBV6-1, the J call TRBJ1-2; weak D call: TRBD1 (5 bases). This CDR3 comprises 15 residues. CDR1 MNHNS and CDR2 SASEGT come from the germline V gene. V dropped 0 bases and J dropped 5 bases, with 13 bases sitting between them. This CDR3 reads CASSEAGLGTYGYTF. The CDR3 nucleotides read TGTGCCAGCAGTGAAGCGGGCTTGGGGACGTATGGCTACACCTTC.

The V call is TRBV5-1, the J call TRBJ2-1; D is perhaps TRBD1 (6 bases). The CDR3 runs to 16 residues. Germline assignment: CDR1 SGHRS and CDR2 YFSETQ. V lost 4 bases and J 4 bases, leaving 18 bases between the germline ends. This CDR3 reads CASSPVNRVGYNEQFF. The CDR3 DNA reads TGCGCCAGCAGCCCGGTAAACAGGGTAGGGTACAATGAGCAGTTCTTC.

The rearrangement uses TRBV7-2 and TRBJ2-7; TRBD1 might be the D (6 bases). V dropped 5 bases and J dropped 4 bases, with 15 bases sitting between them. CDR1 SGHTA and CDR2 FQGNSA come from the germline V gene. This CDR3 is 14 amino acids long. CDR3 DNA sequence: TGTGCCAGCAGCAAGGACAGCCGACGTTACGAGCAGTACTTC. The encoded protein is CASSKDSRRYEQYF.

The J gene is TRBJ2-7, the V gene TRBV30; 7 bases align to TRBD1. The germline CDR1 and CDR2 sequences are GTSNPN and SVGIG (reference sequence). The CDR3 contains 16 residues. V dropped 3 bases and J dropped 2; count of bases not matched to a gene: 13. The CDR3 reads CAWRPGQAQSAYEQYF. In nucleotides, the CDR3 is TGTGCCTGGAGGCCCGGACAGGCGCAATCTGCCTACGAGCAGTACTTC.

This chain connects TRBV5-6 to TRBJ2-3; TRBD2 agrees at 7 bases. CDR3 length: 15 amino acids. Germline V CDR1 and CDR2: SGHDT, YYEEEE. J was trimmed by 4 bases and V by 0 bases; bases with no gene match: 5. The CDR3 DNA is TGTGCCAGCAGCTTGGGTAGCGGGTCGGCAGATACGCAGTATTTT. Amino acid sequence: CASSLGSGSADTQYF.

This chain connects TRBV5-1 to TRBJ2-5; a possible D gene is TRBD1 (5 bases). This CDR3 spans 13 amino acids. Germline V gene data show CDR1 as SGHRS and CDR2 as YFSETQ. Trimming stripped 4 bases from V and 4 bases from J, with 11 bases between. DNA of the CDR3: TGCGCCAGCAGCCCGGACCAGGGAGAGACCCAGTACTTC. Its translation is CASSPDQGETQYF.

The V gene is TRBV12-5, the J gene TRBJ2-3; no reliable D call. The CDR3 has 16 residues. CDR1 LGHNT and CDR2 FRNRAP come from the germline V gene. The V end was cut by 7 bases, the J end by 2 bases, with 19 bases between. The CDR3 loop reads CASVPPPAAFTDTQYF. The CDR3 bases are TGTGCTAGTGTCCCCCCACCGGCCGCCTTCACAGATACGCAGTATTTT.

Here the CDR3 reads CALTQGSDTEAFF. CDR3 sequence (DNA): TGTGCCCTGACCCAGGGTTCGGACACTGAAGCTTTCTTT. The V and J genes are TRBV10-3 and TRBJ1-1, with TRBD1 as a possible D gene (5 bases). V lost 11 bases, J lost 3 bases, and 16 bases lay in between. CDR3 length: 13 residues. Germline assignment: CDR1 ENHRY and CDR2 SYGVKD.